This TCR beta chain is from a study of blood T cell repertoires in COVID-19 (dated by TCRdb to the early 2020s). Context from the whole study: Samples covering the acute and convalescent phases of COVID-19 were provided by collaborators in the United States, Italy and Spain. Samples were obtained from the ongoing ImmuneRACE study (first 160 participants) and from approximately 1,200 subjects provided by 6 global collaborators. Where available, HLA class I and class II types were obtained from metadata supplied by the sample provider rather than from assay-based typing. The material from the prospective study consisted of cDNA or gDNA derived from T cells, B-cell-depleted T cells, or PBMCs. Sample metadata almost always included a de-identified subject ID, COVID-19 status, age in years and sex. The dataset comprised deeply sampled blood TCRbeta repertoires from subjects exposed to, actively infected with, or recovered from COVID-19. A freely available public database, intended as a resource for researchers studying the immune response to SARS-CoV-2, is where the repertoires were released. Beyond this particular receptor, the publication reports: The quantity of clinical and demographic metadata differed by source and by participant and was supplied without curation.

Unmatched junction bases come to 13, with V trimmed by 4 bases and J by 4 bases. The CDR3 numbers 16 residues from cysteine through phenylalanine. The retained sequence is limited to the CDR3, 48 bases, with the frame set at the first base. CDR1 and CDR2 were assigned from the germline V gene as MNHNS and SASEGT. TCRbeta CDR3 regions were amplified from genomic DNA using the immunoSEQ Assay, a bias-controlled multiplex PCR. Per the source publication's procedure: The number of nucleated cells in each sample was estimated from the amplification of reference gene primers within the assay. To quantify the absolute abundance of each unique TCRbeta CDR3 rearrangement, sequence reads were collapsed and filtered. For each sample, productive Simpson clonality was calculated as the square root of Simpson's diversity index over productive rearrangements. The immuneACCESS repertoire file appears here via TCRdb, limited to in-frame rearrangements. These files lack a portion of the clones; in checked studies, under half of the deficit traces to unresolved V genes, and the cause of the others is not known. That table is the source of V, J and clone size, and D and trimming were worked out from the DNA. Here the sample has around 280,000 clones; almost 90% occur a single time. 1.7% of the sample is taken by the ten largest.

On this clone itself: No antigen is known for it. Within one base of it there is no much larger clone, and no base qualities were kept.

Enrolling through a virtual design, the prospective study's participants ranged in age from roughly 18 to 90 years and lived across some 22 United States geographic areas. In the prospective study, cohorts were assigned on the basis of participant-reported clinical history obtained from a screening survey and a study questionnaire. In the prospective study, whole blood, serum and a nasopharyngeal or oropharyngeal swab were collected from each participant by mobile phlebotomists. Prospective study participants could optionally give additional blood draws and questionnaires over an approximately two-month period. Before DNA extraction, blood samples from the prospective study were shipped at room temperature or frozen.

This TCR derives from a woman between 18 and 30 years old with acute COVID-19. The sequencing sample was made of PBMCs or T cells enriched from blood (not recorded which). The chain was built from TRBV6-1 and TRBJ2-7; the junction holds 7 bases that match TRBD2. The nucleotide sequence reads as follows: TGTGCCAGCAGTGGGCCGGGACTACATTTTCCATACGAGCAGTACTTC. Its amino acids are CASSGPGLHFPYEQYF.